This T cell receptor (beta chain) comes out of a study of vaccination effects on CD4 cells after COVID-19. The overall study: Post-vaccine specimens were collected at a median of 72 days following the second dose.

The V end lost 1 base, the J end lost 2 bases, and 9 bases lay between the germline ends. The CDR3 has 15 amino acids. CDR1 is SGHAT, CDR2 FQNNGV, per germline. Profiled with immunoSEQ multiplex PCR; TCRdb holds only in-frame clones, not every one. The sample contains about 45,000 clones, approximately 70% of which appear only once. About this clone: Its antigen is currently unknown.

Cells that had been cultured for 10 days were the source of isolated CD4+ T cells. It was two doses of either the BNT162b2 or mRNA-1273 vaccine that participants received. Nucleocapsid antibody tests were negative, and the vaccine recipients had no prior SARS-CoV-2 infection. On day 3 and again on day 7, half the medium was replaced with IL-2 medium. The sequence was collected from a human donor who received a COVID-19 vaccine. The chain carries TRBV11-2 and TRBJ2-1; D remains unclear. Specimen: CD4+ T cells from PBMCs cultured without peptide, collected after COVID-19 vaccination. CDR3 loop: CASSLGTVTYNEQFF. DNA for the CDR3: TGTGCCAGCAGCTTAGGGACGGTTACCTACAATGAGCAGTTCTTC.